Listed below are T cell receptor beta chains from one sample, sequenced in a study of blood T cell repertoires in COVID-19. Data came from immunoSEQ multiplex PCR; TCRdb stores just in-frame clones and leaves some out. The table has about 270,000 clones, 65% to 90% seen once. The specimen sequenced was peripheral blood. The receptor set was obtained from a woman aged 70-85 years with COVID-19, enrolled during active disease. Each CDR3 is given with its conserved first and last residue. A D gene is named only where the DNA matches it firmly. A row's size may be missing; if present it is once, few, many or a size class.

D	V	J	size	DNA	CDR3
.	TRBV27	TRBJ2-1	.	TGTGCCAGCAGTCTCACAGGGCGAGAGCAGTTCTTC	CASSLTGREQFF
.	TRBV19	TRBJ1-1	once	TGTGCCAGTAGTCAGAACACTGAAGCTTTCTTT	CASSQNTEAFF
TRBD2	TRBV15	TRBJ2-1	.	TGTGCCACCAGCAGGGATCCGGGACTAGCGGGGGGGAATAAGGATGAGCAGTTCTTC	CATSRDPGLAGGNKDEQFF
TRBD1	TRBV10-3	TRBJ2-7	.	TGTGCCATCAGGGACAGGGACGCCTACGAGCAGTACTTC	CAIRDRDAYEQYF
.	TRBV30	TRBJ1-2	.	TGTGCCTGGAGTGCCATCTCGAGTAGGGGGACGGGCTACACCTTC	CAWSAISSRGTGYTF
.	TRBV4-1	TRBJ2-1	.	TGCGCCAGCAGCCAAGGGCGACCTGGCGCCCGGGGGCAGTTCTTC	CASSQGRPGARGQFF
TRBD1	TRBV5-1	TRBJ1-1	.	TGCGCCAGCAGCCCGGCGACAGGGGGGAACACTGAAGCTTTCTTT	CASSPATGGNTEAFF
.	TRBV7-6	TRBJ2-3	.	TGTGCCAGCAGCGTATACAGAACAGGGGGGGGCACAGATACGCAGTATTTT	CASSVYRTGGGTDTQYF
TRBD1	TRBV7-2	TRBJ1-1	.	TGTGCCAGCAGCTTAGGGGGTGGAGGGGGCGCGCGGACTGAAGCTTTCTTT	CASSLGGGGGARTEAFF
.	TRBV3-1/TRBV3-2	TRBJ2-5	.	TGTGCCAGCAGCCCGTCGGGGGAGACCCAGTACTTC	CASSPSGETQYF
TRBD1	TRBV19	TRBJ2-1	.	TGTGCCAGTACCCTGGACAGGGCGAACGGTGAGCAGTTCTTC	CASTLDRANGEQFF
.	TRBV19	TRBJ1-4	.	TGTGCCAGTACTGGAGCACTTAATGAAAAACTGTTTTTT	CASTGALNEKLFF
.	TRBV21-1	TRBJ1-1	once	TGTGCCAGCAGCCCCAGGTACGGCCTGAACACTGAAGCTTTCTTT	CASSPRYGLNTEAFF
.	TRBV15	TRBJ1-2	.	TGTGCCACCAGCAGAGGTCCGGGTGGCTACACCTTC	CATSRGPGGYTF